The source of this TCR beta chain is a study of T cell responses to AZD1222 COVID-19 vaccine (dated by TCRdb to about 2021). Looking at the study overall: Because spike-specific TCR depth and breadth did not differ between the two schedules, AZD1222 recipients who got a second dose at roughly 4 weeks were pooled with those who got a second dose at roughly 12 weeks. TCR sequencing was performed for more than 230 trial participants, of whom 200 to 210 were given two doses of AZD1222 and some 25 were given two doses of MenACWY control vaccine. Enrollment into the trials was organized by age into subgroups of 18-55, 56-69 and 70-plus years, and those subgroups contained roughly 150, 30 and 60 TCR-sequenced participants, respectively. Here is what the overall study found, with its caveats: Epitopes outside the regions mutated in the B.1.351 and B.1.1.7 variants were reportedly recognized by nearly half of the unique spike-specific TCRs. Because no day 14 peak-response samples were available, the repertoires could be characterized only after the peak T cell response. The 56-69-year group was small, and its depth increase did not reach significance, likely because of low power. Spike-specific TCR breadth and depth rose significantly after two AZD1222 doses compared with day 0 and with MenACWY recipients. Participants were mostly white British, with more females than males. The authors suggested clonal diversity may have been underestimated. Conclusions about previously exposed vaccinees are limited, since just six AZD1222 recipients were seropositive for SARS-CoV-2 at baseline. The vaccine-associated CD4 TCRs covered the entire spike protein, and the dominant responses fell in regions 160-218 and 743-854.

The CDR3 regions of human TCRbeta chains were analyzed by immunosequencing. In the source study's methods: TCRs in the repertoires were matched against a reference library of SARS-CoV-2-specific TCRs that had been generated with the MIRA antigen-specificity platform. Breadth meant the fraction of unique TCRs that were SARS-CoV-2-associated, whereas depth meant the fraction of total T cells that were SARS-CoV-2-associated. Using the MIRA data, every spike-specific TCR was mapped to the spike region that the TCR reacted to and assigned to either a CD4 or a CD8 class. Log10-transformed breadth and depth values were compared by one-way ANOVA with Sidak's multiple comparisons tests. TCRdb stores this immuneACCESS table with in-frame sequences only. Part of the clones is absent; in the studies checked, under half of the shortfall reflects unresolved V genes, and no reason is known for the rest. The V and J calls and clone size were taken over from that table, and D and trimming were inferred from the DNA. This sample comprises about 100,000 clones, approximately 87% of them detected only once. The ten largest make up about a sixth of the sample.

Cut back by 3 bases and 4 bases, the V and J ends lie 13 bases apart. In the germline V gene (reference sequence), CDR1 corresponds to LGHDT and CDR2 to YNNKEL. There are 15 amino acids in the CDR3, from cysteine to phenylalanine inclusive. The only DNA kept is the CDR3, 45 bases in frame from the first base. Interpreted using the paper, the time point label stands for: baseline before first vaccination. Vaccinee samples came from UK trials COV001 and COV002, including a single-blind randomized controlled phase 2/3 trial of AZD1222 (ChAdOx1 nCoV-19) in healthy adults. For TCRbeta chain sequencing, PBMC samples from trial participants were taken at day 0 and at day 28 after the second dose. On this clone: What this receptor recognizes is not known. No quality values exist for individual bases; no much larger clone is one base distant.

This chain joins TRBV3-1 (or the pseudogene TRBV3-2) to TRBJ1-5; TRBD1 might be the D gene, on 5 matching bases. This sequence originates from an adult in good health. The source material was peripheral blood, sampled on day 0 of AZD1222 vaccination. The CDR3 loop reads CASSQGGGPNQPQHF. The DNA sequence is TGTGCCAGCAGCCAGGGGGGGGGACCTAATCAGCCCCAGCATTTT.